This T cell receptor beta chain came from a study of T cell responses to AZD1222 COVID-19 vaccine (dated by TCRdb to about 2021). In terms of the full investigation: TCR sequencing covered more than 230 trial participants: about 210 given two doses of AZD1222 and about 26 given two doses of MenACWY control vaccine. Enrollment into the trials was organized by age into subgroups of 18-55, 56-69 and 70-plus years, and those subgroups contained roughly 160, 29 and 62 TCR-sequenced participants, respectively. What the authors observed across the whole study: CD4 TCRs associated with the vaccine covered the entire spike protein, and the dominant responses were in regions 160-218 and 743-854. Because no day 14 peak-response samples were available, repertoires were characterized only after the peak T cell response. Conclusions about previously exposed vaccinees are limited, since just a handful of AZD1222 recipients were seropositive for SARS-CoV-2 at baseline. Nearly half of unique spike-specific TCRs reportedly recognized epitopes outside regions mutated in the B.1.351 and B.1.1.7 variants. In the small 56-69-year group, the increase in depth fell short of significance, most likely because of low power. Spike-specific TCR breadth and depth rose significantly after two AZD1222 doses compared with day 0 and with MenACWY recipients. Most participants were white British and females outnumbered males, and the authors suggested that clonal diversity may have been underestimated.

Taken with the paper, the label for time point translates to: about 28 days (+/-7) after the second vaccine dose. AZD1222 recipients whose second dose came at about 4 weeks and those whose second dose came at about 12 weeks were combined into one group, since spike-specific TCR depth and breadth did not differ between the two schedules. The vaccinee samples were drawn from two UK trials, COV001 and COV002, one of which was a single-blind randomized controlled phase 2/3 trial testing AZD1222 (ChAdOx1 nCoV-19) in healthy adults. Trial participant PBMC samples were collected at day 0 and day 28 after the second dose for TCRbeta chain sequencing. The CDR3 regions of human TCRbeta chains were analyzed by immunosequencing. The published analysis was carried out like this. TCRs in the repertoires were matched against a reference library of SARS-CoV-2-specific TCRs that had been generated with the MIRA antigen-specificity platform. Breadth was defined as the fraction of unique TCRs that were SARS-CoV-2-associated, and depth was defined as the fraction of total T cells that were SARS-CoV-2-associated. Using the MIRA data, every spike-specific TCR was mapped to the spike region that the TCR reacted to and assigned to either a CD4 or a CD8 class. Log10-transformed breadth and depth values were compared by one-way ANOVA with Sidak's multiple comparisons tests. Not all clones reach the TCRdb copy of this immuneACCESS table, which keeps in-frame sequences only. Checked studies attribute under half of the gap to unresolved V genes and leave the rest unexplained. That table supplies the V and J calls and clone size; D and trimming were determined from the DNA. The sample yields about 160,000 clones; 92% were counted once. Clones ranked in the top ten supply about 1.1% of the sample.

At the junction V is shortened by 9 bases and J by 2 bases, with 17 bases in between. The CDR3 starts with the cysteine, ends with the phenylalanine, and has 15 residues. Just the 45-base CDR3 DNA is kept, in frame starting at base 1. The germline V gene encodes CDR1 SGHAT and CDR2 FQNNGV. This clone showed up just once. Its specific antigen is unknown. There are no base qualities to consult, and no much larger clone falls within one base. Recombination linked TRBV11-2 to TRBJ2-1; the D segment may tentatively be TRBD1 or TRBD2, each giving 5 matched bases. The clonotype originates from an adult who received the AZD1222 COVID-19 vaccine. The source was peripheral blood, collected 28 days after the second AZD1222 dose. The DNA sequence reads TGTGCCAGTGGAGGATGGGACGAGCCCTACAATGAGCAGTTCTTC. Translation gives CASGGWDEPYNEQFF.